This passage covers 24 T cell receptor beta chains from one sample sequenced in a study of shared clonotypes between healthy human individuals. Profiled with immunoSEQ multiplex PCR; TCRdb holds only in-frame clones, not every one. Here the sample spans some 2 million clones, 95% being singletons. The sample taken for sequencing was naive CD4+ T cells sorted from blood. Specified subset: CD45RA+ positively selected. Receptors were obtained from a man younger than 35 in good health.

The V call is TRBV4-1, the J call TRBJ2-3; 12 bases line up with TRBD2. V lost 6 bases and J lost 0; bases outside the gene matches: 7. CDR1 is MGHRA, CDR2 YSYEKL, per germline. There are 17 residues in the CDR3. CDR3 nucleotide sequence: TGCGCCAGCAGGCAACCCGGGACTAGCGGGAGCACAGATACGCAGTATTTT. Its protein product is CASRQPGTSGSTDTQYF.

The chain is built from TRBV5-6 and TRBJ1-2; D is unresolved. The germline V gene encodes CDR1 SGHDT and CDR2 YYEEEE. V was clipped by 0 bases and J by 7 bases, with 4 bases between them. The length of the CDR3 is 11 residues. CDR3 residues: CASSLGAGYTF. CDR3 DNA sequence: TGTGCCAGCAGCTTGGGAGCTGGCTACACCTTC.

The genes are TRBV5-1 and TRBJ2-7, with 10 nucleotides matching TRBD1. The CDR3 covers 14 residues. V was clipped by 4 bases and J by 2 bases; unmatched bases: 3. Germline V gene lookup returns CDR1 SGHRS and CDR2 YFSETQ. The CDR3 region has the DNA TGCGCCAGCAGCCGGGACAGGGGACCCTACGAGCAGTACTTC. The encoded protein is CASSRDRGPYEQYF.

The chain recombines TRBV9 with TRBJ2-3; D is perhaps TRBD2 (5 bases). The CDR3 covers 14 residues. CDR1 SGDLS and CDR2 YYNGEE come from the germline V gene. The ends were cut back, 0 bases at V and 6 bases at J, with 11 bases in the middle. The CDR3 DNA reads as TGTGCCAGCAGCGTAGCCCTAGCATCGGATACGCAGTATTTT. This gives the protein CASSVALASDTQYF.

The CDR3 DNA sequence: TGTGCCAGCGCCAGGGGAAGCAATCAGCCCCAGCATTTT. Its translation is CASARGSNQPQHF. The chain uses TRBV13 and TRBJ1-5, with a tentative D call TRBD1 (6 bases). Germline loops: CDR1 PRHDT, CDR2 FYEKMQ (reference sequence). The CDR3 is 13 residues long. V was pared by 8 bases and J by 1 base, with 9 bases between. The full variable domain, in which reference TRBV13 and TRBJ1-5 provide the parts outside the CDR3, is AAGVIQSPRHLIKEKRETATLKCYPIPRHDTVYWYQQGPGQDPQFLISFYEKMQSDKGSIPDRFSAQQFSDYHSELNMSSLELGDSALYFCASARGSNQPQHFGDGTRLSIL.

This chain uses TRBV27 with TRBJ1-6; 8 nucleotides match TRBD1. J was trimmed by 9 bases and V by 2 bases; bases with no gene match: 3. Germline V gene lookup returns CDR1 MNHEY and CDR2 SMNVEV (reference sequence). The CDR3 is made up of 14 amino acids. CDR3 nucleotides: TGTGCCAGCAGTTTAGGGACAGGACGTTCACCCCTCCACTTT. It is translated as CASSLGTGRSPLHF.

The gene calls are TRBV7-8 and TRBJ1-3; no definite D call. V was cut by 1 base and J by 2 bases, with 12 bases left in between. This CDR3 region has 16 residues. Germline CDR1 reads SGHVS; CDR2 reads FQNEAQ. CDR3 sequence reads: CASSLDAGSAGNTIYF. Written as DNA, the CDR3 is TGTGCCAGCAGCTTAGATGCGGGATCTGCTGGAAACACCATATATTTT.

The chain combines TRBV5-1 with TRBJ2-7; D is possibly TRBD1 or TRBD2 (5 bases each). V lost 3 bases and J lost 1, with 11 bases in between. This CDR3 contains 14 residues. From germline, CDR1 is SGHRS and CDR2 YFSETQ. This chain's CDR3 is CASSSGDPSYEQYF. The CDR3 region has the DNA TGCGCCAGCAGCTCCGGGGACCCTTCCTACGAGCAGTACTTC.

The rearrangement uses TRBV4-2 and TRBJ2-5; TRBD2 aligns across 8 bases. Unmatched junction bases numbered 5, after V lost 3 bases and J lost 5 bases. The CDR3 has 14 residues. CDR1 LGHNA and CDR2 YNFKEQ come from the germline V gene. CDR3: CASSQRGAEETQYF. The CDR3 coding sequence is TGTGCCAGCAGCCAGCGGGGGGCCGAGGAGACCCAGTACTTC.

The chain recombines TRBV11-2 with TRBJ2-7; TRBD2 agrees at 14 bases. CDR3 size: 14 residues. V dropped 7 bases and J dropped 7; count of bases not matched to a gene: 6. The germline CDR1 and CDR2 sequences are SGHAT and FQNNGV. CDR3 protein: CASMGLAGVGEQYF. In nucleotides, the CDR3 is TGTGCCAGCATGGGACTAGCGGGAGTGGGGGAGCAGTACTTC.

The count of this clone is one. The chain couples TRBV5-1 to TRBJ2-1; TRBD2 matches 10 bases. Germline V CDR1 and CDR2: SGHRS, YFSETQ. The CDR3 has 17 amino acids. J lost 4 bases, V lost 4 bases, and 11 bases had no gene match. CDR3 bases: TGCGCCAGCAGCGCTGGCCTGCTAGCGGGAGCTTACAATGAGCAGTTCTTC. This encodes CASSAGLLAGAYNEQFF.

On this clone: Other DNA sequences in this sample translate to the same CDR3. The rearrangement links TRBV9 to TRBJ1-6; TRBD1 matches 8 bases. CDR3 length equals 17 residues. Trimming took 3 bases from V and 0 from J; bases not matched to a gene: 5. Germline V lookup: CDR1 SGDLS, CDR2 YYNGEE. CDR3 sequence (DNA): TGTGCCAGCAGCGAGGGGACAGGAAGCTCCTATAATTCACCCCTCCACTTT. This sequence encodes CASSEGTGSSYNSPLHF.

For the CDR3, the DNA is TGTGCCAGCAGCTTAGCGGGAGGGGTCCTCTACGAGCAGTACTTC. The encoded protein is CASSLAGGVLYEQYF. The chain combines TRBV7-2 with TRBJ2-7; 7 positions agree with TRBD2. This CDR3 is 15 amino acids long. Germline CDR1 SGHTA, CDR2 FQGNSA. Germline trimming cut 0 bases from V and 3 bases from J; bases unmatched to any gene: 5.

The rearrangement uses TRBV6-1 and TRBJ2-3; unclear D gene. This CDR3 comprises 12 residues. The germline V gene encodes CDR1 MNHNS and CDR2 SASEGT. Trimming left V 3 bases short and J 6 bases short, with 7 bases between. The CDR3 sequence: CASSERLDTQYF. The CDR3 DNA sequence: TGTGCCAGCAGTGAGAGGCTGGATACGCAGTATTTT.

The V gene is TRBV7-8, the J gene TRBJ1-5, with a tentative D call TRBD1 (5 bases). Germline V gene lookup returns CDR1 SGHVS and CDR2 FQNEAQ. The CDR3 consists of 14 residues. Trimming removed 3 bases from V and 7 bases from J, with 13 bases in between. The CDR3 loop is CASSFSGPAQPQHF. In nucleotides, the CDR3 is TGTGCCAGCAGCTTCTCAGGGCCTGCCCAGCCCCAGCATTTT.

Remarks on this clone: The sample contains more than one DNA sequence encoding this CDR3. V and J are TRBV28 and TRBJ2-7; the match to TRBD1 covers 8 bases. The CDR3 loop spans 14 amino acids. Germline CDR1 is MDHEN and CDR2 is SYDVKM. V trimming: 2 bases; J trimming: 3 bases; junction bases outside the gene matches: 3. CDR3 in amino acids: CASSLLDRDYEQYF. The CDR3 DNA reads as TGTGCCAGCAGTTTACTGGACAGGGACTACGAGCAGTACTTC.

The rearrangement uses TRBV7-9 and TRBJ2-3; a possible D gene is TRBD1 (5 bases). The CDR3 loop spans 17 amino acids. Germline V gene lookup returns CDR1 SEHNR and CDR2 FQNEAQ (reference sequence). The germline V and J ends were trimmed by 1 base and 5 bases, with 19 bases remaining between them. This CDR3 is CASSLEGWSREGDTQYF. The CDR3 DNA is TGTGCCAGCAGCTTAGAGGGTTGGAGCAGGGAAGGAGATACGCAGTATTTT.

The chain combines TRBV28 with TRBJ1-1; D is perhaps TRBD1 (5 bases). CDR1 is MDHEN, CDR2 SYDVKM, per germline. The CDR3 consists of 14 residues. V lost 2 bases to trimming and J lost 13 bases, with 20 bases between them. CDR3 in amino acids: CASSLVKPQGRDFF. The DNA of the CDR3 is TGTGCCAGCAGTTTAGTAAAACCTCAGGGTAGGGATTTCTTT.

The DNA for the CDR3 is TGCGCCAGCAGCCCCTCCGGGGAGTTCTACGAGCAGTACTTC. Protein sequence: CASSPSGEFYEQYF. V usage is TRBV5-1 and J usage is TRBJ2-7; TRBD2 might be the D (5 bases). Germline CDR1 reads SGHRS; CDR2 reads YFSETQ. V was pared by 4 bases and J by 3 bases, with 14 bases between. CDR3 size: 14 residues.

The chain couples TRBV28 to TRBJ1-3; D gene ambiguous. V was pared by 5 bases and J by 7 bases, with 9 bases between. The CDR3 has 12 amino acids. CDR1 and CDR2 (germline): MDHEN, SYDVKM. CDR3 bases: TGTGCCAGCAGTCAAACCCGGAACACCATATATTTT. Translating gives CASSQTRNTIYF.

This clone was found once. The gene calls are TRBV5-3 and TRBJ1-6; tentative D call: TRBD1 (5 bases). TRBV5-3 is treated as an ORF (open reading frame) with a function not yet certain. The CDR3 covers 20 residues. Trimming took off 0 bases at V and 0 bases at J, with 19 bases between the two ends. The CDR3 region is CARSLGGRNGTSSYNSPLHF. As DNA, the CDR3 is TGTGCCAGAAGCTTGGGGGGCAGAAACGGAACAAGCTCCTATAATTCACCCCTCCACTTT.

Concerning this clone: At the DNA level, this CDR3 is encoded by other sequences in the same sample as well. J is TRBJ2-7 and V is TRBV6-5, with TRBD1 as a possible D gene (6 bases). The CDR3 consists of 14 residues. CDR1 is MNHEY and CDR2 is SVGAGI in the germline V gene. Trimming removed 5 bases from V and 2 bases from J, with 13 bases in between. CDR3 protein: CASSRTASTYEQYF. The DNA for the CDR3 is TGTGCCAGCAGTCGGACAGCGTCCACCTACGAGCAGTACTTC.

The chain has TRBV5-1 and TRBJ1-2; D perhaps matches TRBD1 (6 bases). The V and J ends lost 6 bases and 0 bases respectively, with 15 bases between them. Germline V gene sequence: CDR1 SGHRS, CDR2 YFSETQ. There are 15 residues in the CDR3. The CDR3 reads CASTPRDTSNYGYTF. In DNA, the CDR3 is TGCGCCAGCACCCCCCGGGACACGTCTAACTATGGCTACACCTTC.

V and J are TRBV27 and TRBJ2-1, with TRBD1 matching over 8 bases. Germline lookup yields CDR1 MNHEY and CDR2 SMNVEV (reference sequence). The CDR3 totals 13 residues. V lost 5 bases, J lost 12 bases, and 9 bases stayed unmatched. CDR3 residues: CASSLSDRGWQFF. The DNA for the CDR3 is TGTGCCAGCAGTCTCTCCGACAGGGGTTGGCAGTTCTTC.